What follows describes a single T cell receptor beta chain. Its antigen is still unknown. The CDR3 extends over 12 amino acids. The V end lost 6 bases, the J end lost 4 bases, and 10 bases lay between the germline ends. Germline loops: CDR1 GTSNPN, CDR2 SVGIG (reference sequence). This record comes from a study of glioma-infiltrating T cells. Study-level results: Only very few CDR3 sequences appeared in both tissue and blood. Non-neoplastic patients had below-expected tissue-blood divergence, while all gliomas exceeded expectation.

Using RNA template, CDR3s of TCR alpha and beta were amplified with iRepertoire arm-PCR. One-step reverse transcription and amplification started from approximately 100-400 ng of tissue mRNA or PBMC total RNA. TCRdb independently ran MiXCR on the multiplex PCR reads; one entry per CDR3 protein. The sample carries fewer than 200,000 distinct CDR3 sequences, 32% recorded once. Sequencing used glioma tissue, nonneoplastic brain tissue, or PBMCs (not recorded which). The chain combines TRBV30 with TRBJ2-1; D remains unclear. The receptor's source is a human donor with low-grade glioma or glioblastoma, undergoing nonglioma brain surgery, or in good health (not recorded which). The CDR3 region is CACSEGYNEQFF. CDR3 DNA: TGTGCCTGCTCAGAAGGTTACAATGAGCAGTTCTTC.